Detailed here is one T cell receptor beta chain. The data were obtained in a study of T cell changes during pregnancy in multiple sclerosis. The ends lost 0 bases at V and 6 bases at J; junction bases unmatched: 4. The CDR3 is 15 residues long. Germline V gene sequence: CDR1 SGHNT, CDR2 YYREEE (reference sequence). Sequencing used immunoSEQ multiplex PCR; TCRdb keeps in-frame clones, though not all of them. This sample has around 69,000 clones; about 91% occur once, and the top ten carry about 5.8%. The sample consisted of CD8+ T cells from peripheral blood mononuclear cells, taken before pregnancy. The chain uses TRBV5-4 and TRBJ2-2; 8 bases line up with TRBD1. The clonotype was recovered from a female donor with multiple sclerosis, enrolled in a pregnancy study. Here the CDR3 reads CASSLGRGLSGELFF. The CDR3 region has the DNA TGTGCCAGCAGCTTGGGCAGGGGGCTTTCCGGGGAGCTGTTTTTT.